A selection of T cell receptor beta chains follows, all from one sample in a study of post-analysis software for immune sequencing data. TCRdb re-derived calls from the PCR reads in MiXCR, one entry per CDR3 protein. The data show hundreds of thousands of distinct CDR3 sequences, 53% seen once. The sequenced sample was blood. These receptor sequences come from a girl between 10 and 17 years old with multiple sclerosis. CDR3s include the opening cysteine and the closing phenylalanine or tryptophan. The order of the fields is CDR3 protein, CDR3 DNA, J gene, D gene, clone size, V gene. A D gene is named only where the DNA matches it firmly. Size tells how often a clone was seen (once, few, many) or the class of an expanded clone, and some rows leave it out.

CASSLRVYETQYF,TGTGCCAGCAGTTTACGGGTTTACGAGACCCAGTACTTC,TRBJ2-5,NA,few,TRBV27
CASSRGTNTDTQYF,TGTGCCAGCTCACGCGGGACCAACACAGATACGCAGTATTTT,TRBJ2-3,NA,few,TRBV18
CASSYVGPNTEAFF,TGTGCCAGCAGTTACGTAGGCCCGAACACTGAAGCTTTCTTT,TRBJ1-1,NA,NA,TRBV6-5
CASSLGSGQGANDYGYTF,TGTGCCAGCAGCTTGGGTTCGGGACAGGGGGCGAACGACTATGGCTACACCTTC,TRBJ1-2,TRBD1,NA,TRBV5-6
CASRKGGGETQYF,TGTGCCAGCAGGAAAGGGGGAGGAGAGACCCAGTACTTC,TRBJ2-5,NA,NA,TRBV7-9
CASSLRTLAGIQEQYF,TGTGCCAGCAGCTTAAGAACCCTAGCGGGCATCCAGGAGCAGTACTTC,TRBJ2-7,TRBD2,few,TRBV7-4
CASSPSGLAEETQYF,TGTGCCAGCAGTCCCTCGGGACTAGCGGAAGAGACCCAGTACTTC,TRBJ2-5,TRBD2,few,TRBV12-3/TRBV12-4
CASSRLDRGRGQPQHF,TGTGCCAGCAGTCGACTAGACAGGGGGCGAGGTCAGCCCCAGCATTTT,TRBJ1-5,TRBD1,few,TRBV6-6
CASSLGSHGQFF,TGCGCCAGCAGCTTGGGTAGCCATGGGCAGTTCTTC,TRBJ2-1,NA,NA,TRBV5-1
CSVRHSQETQYF,TGCAGTGTCCGGCATAGTCAGGAGACCCAGTACTTC,TRBJ2-5,NA,NA,TRBV20-1
CASSVGGYGYTF,TGTGCCAGCAGTGTAGGGGGCTATGGCTACACCTTC,TRBJ1-2,NA,NA,TRBV12-3/TRBV12-4
CSAKLAGRYEQYF,TGCAGTGCAAAGCTAGCGGGCAGATACGAGCAGTACTTC,TRBJ2-7,TRBD2,NA,TRBV20-1
CSARTRQGYEQYF,TGCAGTGCTAGAACCAGACAGGGCTACGAGCAGTACTTC,TRBJ2-7,TRBD1,few,TRBV20-1
CASSLVGQVYEQYF,TGTGCCAGCAGCTTAGTCGGACAGGTCTACGAGCAGTACTTC,TRBJ2-7,TRBD1,NA,TRBV7-8
CASSVRGNTEAFF,TGTGCCAGCAGCGTTCGGGGGAACACTGAAGCTTTCTTT,TRBJ1-1,NA,NA,TRBV9
CASSQPGTTYNEQFF,TGTGCCAGCAGCCAACCCGGGACTACATACAATGAGCAGTTCTTC,TRBJ2-1,NA,NA,TRBV21-1
CASSQDAANNEQFF,TGTGCCAGCAGCCAAGACGCGGCTAACAATGAGCAGTTCTTC,TRBJ2-1,NA,once,TRBV3-1
CRAGTGGSLFF,TGCAGGGCCGGGACAGGGGGGTCTTTGTTCTTC,TRBJ2-1,TRBD1,NA,TRBV20-1
CASSLAGEYEQYF,TGTGCCAGCAGTCTAGCGGGAGAATACGAGCAGTACTTC,TRBJ2-7,TRBD2,few,TRBV11-1
CASSIREGPIYEQYF,TGTGCCAGCAGCATCAGAGAGGGACCCATCTACGAGCAGTACTTC,TRBJ2-7,NA,NA,TRBV7-8
CASSVGVAGGYEQYF,TGTGCCAGCAGCGTAGGAGTAGCGGGGGGCTACGAGCAGTACTTC,TRBJ2-7,TRBD2,NA,TRBV9
CASSNPETQYF,TGTGCCAGCTCAAATCCGGAGACCCAGTACTTC,TRBJ2-5,NA,NA,TRBV2
CSARVHRNTEAFF,TGCAGTGCTAGAGTACACAGAAACACTGAAGCTTTCTTT,TRBJ1-1,NA,NA,TRBV20-1
CASSLGWGAKYNEQFF,TGTGCCAGCAGCTTAGGATGGGGGGCAAAATACAATGAGCAGTTCTTC,TRBJ2-1,NA,once,TRBV7-6
CSVRRTGSSYEQYF,TGCAGCGTCCGCCGGACAGGGAGCTCCTACGAGCAGTACTTC,TRBJ2-7,TRBD1,NA,TRBV29-1
CASSQTSDRFYEQYF,TGTGCCAGCAGCCAAACCTCGGACAGGTTCTACGAGCAGTACTTC,TRBJ2-7,TRBD1,NA,TRBV4-2
CASSLGIGELGTEAFF,TGCGCCAGCAGCTTGGGGATCGGGGAGTTAGGTACTGAAGCTTTCTTT,TRBJ1-1,NA,NA,TRBV5-1
CASSVFAKQETQYF,TGTGCCAGCAGCGTATTTGCTAAACAAGAGACCCAGTACTTC,TRBJ2-5,NA,NA,TRBV9
CATSRGSLVSSYNEQYF,TGTGCCACCAGCAGAGGTAGCTTGGTAAGCTCCTACAATGAGCAGTACTTC,TRBJ2-7,NA,NA,TRBV15
CASSPGLILYF,TGTGCCAGCAGCCCAGGGCTGATTTTGTACTTC,TRBJ2-7,NA,few,TRBV9
CSARVIRGQGLETQYF,TGCAGTGCTAGAGTCATCCGGGGACAGGGGTTAGAGACCCAGTACTTC,TRBJ2-5,TRBD1,NA,TRBV20-1
CASSYGMALYYEQYF,TGTGCCAGCAGTTACGGGATGGCCCTTTACTACGAGCAGTACTTC,TRBJ2-7,NA,NA,TRBV6-5